This T cell receptor (beta chain) appears in the sequencing data of a study of blood T cell repertoires in COVID-19. This clone showed up just a few times. Looked up from germline, CDR1 is LNHDA and CDR2 is SQIVND (reference sequence). Trimming cost V 6 bases and J 4 bases, with 12 bases left between them. There are 14 residues in the CDR3. In the original processing: Researchers report that nucleated cell counts were estimated from reference gene primer amplification. TCRdb keeps only in-frame clones here, not all; method: immunoSEQ multiplex PCR. The V and J calls and clone size come from that table; D and trimming were worked out from the DNA. The table lists fewer than 350,000 clones, about four fifths of them singletons, with just under 3% in the top ten.

The receptor's source is a woman aged 60-70 years with active or convalescent COVID-19. V is TRBV19 and J is TRBJ2-2, with D perhaps TRBD1 (6 bases). Sequenced material: peripheral blood. The chain's CDR3 is CASRQGWGTGELFF. CDR3 nucleotide sequence: TGTGCCAGTAGACAGGGTTGGGGCACCGGGGAGCTGTTTTTT.